This TCR beta chain was identified in a study of Ad26.COV2.S vaccination and SARS-CoV-2 variants. For the study at large: Intramuscular Ad26.COV2.S doses were given once or twice, 56 days apart.

Sequencing used immunoSEQ multiplex PCR; TCRdb keeps in-frame clones, though not all of them. The sample carries fewer than 500,000 clones, 90% recorded once. Overall study findings and caveats: Using TCR breadth and depth analyses may have led to underestimated total T cell responses.

There are 12 residues in the CDR3. V lost 6 bases, J lost 3 bases, and 5 bases stayed unmatched. Germline loops: CDR1 SQVTM, CDR2 ANQGSEA. This sample's treatment: around 19 received Ad26.COV2.S at low or high dose, single or two shots; about 5 received placebo; per-sample allocation not given. Samples were taken on day 63 after the first vaccine or placebo injection. The individual, an adult aged 18-55 years, was a donor in Boston. Vaccine was an Ad26 vector expressing Wuhan-strain SARS-CoV-2 spike. A word on this clone: Its antigen is still unknown.

The sample here was peripheral blood, taken in a trial of Ad26.COV2.S vaccine versus placebo. This receptor was taken from a person between 18 and 59 years old who received the Ad26.COV2.S COVID-19 vaccine or a placebo. The chain uses TRBV29-1 and TRBJ2-7; 7 bases align to TRBD1. The CDR3 region has the DNA TGCAGCGTCTACACAGGGGACTACGAGCAGTACTTC. Translating it yields CSVYTGDYEQYF.